This T cell receptor beta chain was sequenced during a study of blood T cell repertoires in COVID-19. Study in general: Italy, Spain and the United States were the sources of the convalescent and acute COVID-19 samples. T cells, B-cell-depleted T cells, or PBMCs provided the cDNA or gDNA that served as material.

This CDR3 spans 15 amino acids. Germline V gene sequence: CDR1 MNHEY, CDR2 SMNVEV (reference sequence). Losses at the gene ends were 6 bases for V and 2 bases for J; bases not matched to a gene: 10. Study processing details: Reference gene primer amplification gave estimated nucleated cell counts. Method: immunoSEQ multiplex PCR; TCRdb's copy keeps in-frame clones and lacks some. That table is the source of V, J and clone size, and D and trimming were worked out from the DNA. The sample has more than 95,000 clones; about 70% are singletons. The sequence came from a woman in her seventies with acute or convalescent COVID-19. J is TRBJ2-7 and V is TRBV27, with 7 bases fitting TRBD1. The sample was peripheral blood. The CDR3 loop is CASSSWRQGAYEQYF. The CDR3 DNA reads TGTGCCAGCAGCTCATGGCGACAGGGTGCCTACGAGCAGTACTTC.